The clone carrying this T cell receptor (beta chain) was counted once. Authors' methods: Using reference gene primer amplification, nucleated cell counts were estimated. Assay used: immunoSEQ multiplex PCR; TCRdb lists only in-frame clones, some missing. V and J calls and clone size follow that table, whereas D and trimming were derived from the DNA. The table has over 200,000 clones, 86% seen once. This record comes from a study of blood T cell repertoires in COVID-19. Across the study: The United States, Italy and Spain were the sources of the acute and convalescent COVID-19 samples. Sample material is recorded as cDNA or gDNA derived from T cells, B-cell-depleted T cells, or PBMCs.

Germline V CDR1 and CDR2: SGHRS, YFSETQ. Germline trimming cut 4 bases from V and 4 bases from J; bases unmatched to any gene: 9. The CDR3 sequence is 15 residues long. The source material was peripheral blood. The TCR was taken from a woman in her thirties who had recovered from COVID-19. The chain couples TRBV5-1 to TRBJ2-5; 8 bases line up with TRBD1. CDR3 protein: CASSPWTGQSETQYF. The CDR3 bases are TGCGCCAGCAGCCCGTGGACAGGGCAGTCAGAGACCCAGTACTTC.